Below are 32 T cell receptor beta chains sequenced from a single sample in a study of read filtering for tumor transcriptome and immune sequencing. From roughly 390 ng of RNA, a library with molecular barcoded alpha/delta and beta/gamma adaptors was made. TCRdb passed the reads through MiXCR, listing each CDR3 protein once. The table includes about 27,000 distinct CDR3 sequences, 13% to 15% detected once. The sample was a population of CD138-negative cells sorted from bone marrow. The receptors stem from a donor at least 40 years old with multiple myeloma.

The CDR3 DNA follows: TGTGCCAGCAGTGATCGGGGGAGGTTAGCCAAAAACATTCAGTACTTC. It translates to CASSDRGRLAKNIQYF. The chain joins TRBV2 to TRBJ2-4, with a weak D call TRBD2 (6 bases). Deletions cut 3 bases from V and 0 bases from J, with 12 bases between. In germline, CDR1 is SNHLY, CDR2 FYNNEI. The CDR3 covers 16 residues.

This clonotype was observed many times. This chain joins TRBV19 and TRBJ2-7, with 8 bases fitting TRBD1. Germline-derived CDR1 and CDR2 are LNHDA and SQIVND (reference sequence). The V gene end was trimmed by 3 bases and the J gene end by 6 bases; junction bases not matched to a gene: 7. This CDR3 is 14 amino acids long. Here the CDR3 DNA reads TGTGCCAGTAGTATTATGTCAGGGGGCGCCGAGCAGTACTTC. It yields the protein CASSIMSGGAEQYF.

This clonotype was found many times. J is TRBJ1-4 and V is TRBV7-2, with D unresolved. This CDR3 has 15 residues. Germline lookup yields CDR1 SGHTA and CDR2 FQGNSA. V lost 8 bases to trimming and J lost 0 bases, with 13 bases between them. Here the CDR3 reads CASGQGRPTNEKLFF. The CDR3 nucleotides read TGTGCCAGCGGCCAAGGACGGCCAACTAATGAAAAACTGTTTTTT.

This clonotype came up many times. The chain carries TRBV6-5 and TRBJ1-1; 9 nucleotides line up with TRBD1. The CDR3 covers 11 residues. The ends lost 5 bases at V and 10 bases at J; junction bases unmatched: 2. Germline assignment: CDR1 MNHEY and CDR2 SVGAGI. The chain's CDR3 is CASSRGQGAFF. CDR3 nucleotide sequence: TGTGCCAGCAGTAGGGGACAGGGAGCTTTCTTT.

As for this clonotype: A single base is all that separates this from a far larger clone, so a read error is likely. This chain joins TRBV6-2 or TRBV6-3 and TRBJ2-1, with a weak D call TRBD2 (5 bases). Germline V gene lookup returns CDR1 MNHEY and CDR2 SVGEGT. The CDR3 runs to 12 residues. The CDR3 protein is CASSEGLGYESF. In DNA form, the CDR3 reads TGTGCCAGCAGCGAAGGACTTGGCTACGAGTCCTTC.

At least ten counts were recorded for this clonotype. In DNA, the CDR3 is TGTGCCAGCAGCGCCCGGACTAGCGAAGAGACCCAGTACTTC. Translation gives CASSARTSEETQYF. The chain joins TRBV7-9 to TRBJ2-5; 9 bases map to TRBD2. Looked up from germline, CDR1 is SEHNR and CDR2 is FQNEAQ (reference sequence). The junction had 4 bases not matched to a gene; V was cut back by 5 bases and J by 3 bases. This CDR3 is 14 amino acids long.

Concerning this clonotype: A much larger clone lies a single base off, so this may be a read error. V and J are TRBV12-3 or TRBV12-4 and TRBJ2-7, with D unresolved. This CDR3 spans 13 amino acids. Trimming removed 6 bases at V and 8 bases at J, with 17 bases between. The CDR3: CASRPDQLDKQYF. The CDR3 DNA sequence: TGTGCCAGCAGACCTGACCAGCTCGACAAGCAGTACTTC.

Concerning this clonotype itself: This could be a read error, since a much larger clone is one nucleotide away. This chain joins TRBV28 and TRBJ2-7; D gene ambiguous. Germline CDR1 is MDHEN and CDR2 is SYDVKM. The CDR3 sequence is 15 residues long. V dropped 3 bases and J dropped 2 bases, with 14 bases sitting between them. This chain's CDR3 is CASSFSQAPAYEQYF. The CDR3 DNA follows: TGTGCCAGCAGTTTTTCTCAAGCGCCTGCCTACGAGCAGTACTTC.

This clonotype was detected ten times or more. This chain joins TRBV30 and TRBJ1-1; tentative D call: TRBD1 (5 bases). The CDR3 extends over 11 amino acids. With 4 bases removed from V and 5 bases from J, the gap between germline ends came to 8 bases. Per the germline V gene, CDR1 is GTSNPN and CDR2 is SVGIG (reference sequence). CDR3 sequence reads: CAWKGRTEAFF. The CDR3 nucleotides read TGTGCCTGGAAGGGGCGGACTGAAGCTTTCTTT.

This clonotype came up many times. The CDR3: CASSQAAYNEQFF. The CDR3 DNA reads TGTGCCAGCAGCCAGGCTGCCTACAATGAGCAGTTCTTC. The chain combines TRBV14 with TRBJ2-1; D is unclear. In germline, CDR1 is SGHDN, CDR2 FVKESK. Trimming stripped 3 bases from V and 2 bases from J, with 5 bases between. The CDR3 is 13 residues long. The full variable domain, with the rest looked up from reference TRBV14 and TRBJ2-1, is EAGVTQFPSHSVIEKGQTVTLRCDPISGHDNLYWYRRVMGKEIKFLLHFVKESKQDESGMPNNRFLAERTGGTYSTLKVQPAELEDSGVYFCASSQAAYNEQFFGPGTRLTVL.

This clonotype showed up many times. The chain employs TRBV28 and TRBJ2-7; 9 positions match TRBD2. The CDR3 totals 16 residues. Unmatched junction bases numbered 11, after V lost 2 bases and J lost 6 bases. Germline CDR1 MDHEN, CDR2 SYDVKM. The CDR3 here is CASSLIRLAGLGEQYF. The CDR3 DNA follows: TGTGCCAGCAGTTTAATCCGGCTAGCGGGATTGGGCGAGCAGTACTTC.

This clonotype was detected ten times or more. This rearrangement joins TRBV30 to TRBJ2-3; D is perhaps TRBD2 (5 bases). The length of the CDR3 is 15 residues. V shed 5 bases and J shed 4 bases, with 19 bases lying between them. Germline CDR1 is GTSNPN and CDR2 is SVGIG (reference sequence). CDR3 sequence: CAWYQDWSVADTQYF. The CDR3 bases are TGTGCCTGGTACCAGGACTGGAGCGTAGCAGATACGCAGTATTTT.

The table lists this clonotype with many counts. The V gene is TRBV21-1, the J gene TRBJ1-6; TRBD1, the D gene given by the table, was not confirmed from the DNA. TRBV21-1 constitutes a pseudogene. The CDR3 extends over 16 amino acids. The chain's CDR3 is CASSKVNRGSWSPLHF. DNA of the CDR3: TGTGCCAGCAGCAAAGTGAACAGGGGTTCTTGGTCACCCCTCCACTTT.

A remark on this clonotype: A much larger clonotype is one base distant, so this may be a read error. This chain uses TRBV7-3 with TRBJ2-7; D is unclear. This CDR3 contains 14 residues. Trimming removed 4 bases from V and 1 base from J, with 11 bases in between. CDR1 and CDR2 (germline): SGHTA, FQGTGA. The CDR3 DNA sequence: TGTGCCAGCAGCTCACCAGCCCTTTCCTACGAGCAGTACTTC. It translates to CASSSPALSYEQYF.

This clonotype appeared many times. CDR3 residues: CASSLEGGGTGELFF. In DNA form, the CDR3 reads TGTGCCAGCAGTTTAGAAGGGGGCGGTACCGGGGAGCTGTTTTTT. The chain recombines TRBV12-3 or TRBV12-4 with TRBJ2-2; 7 nucleotides align to TRBD1. The CDR3 has 15 residues. V dropped 1 base and J dropped 5; count of bases not matched to a gene: 4.

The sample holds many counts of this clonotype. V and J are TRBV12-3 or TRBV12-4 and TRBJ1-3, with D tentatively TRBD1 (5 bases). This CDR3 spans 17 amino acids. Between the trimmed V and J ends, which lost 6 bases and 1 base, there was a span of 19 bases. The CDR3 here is CASSLGDPSRSGNTIYF. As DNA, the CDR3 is TGTGCCAGCAGCCTAGGGGACCCAAGTAGGTCTGGAAACACCATATATTTT.

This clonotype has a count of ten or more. CDR3 coding DNA: TGTGCTAGTGGGGAGACAGGGAAGACTTTCTTT. Its translation is CASGETGKTFF. J is TRBJ1-1 and V is TRBV12-5, with 7 positions matching TRBD1. This CDR3 has 11 amino acids. The V segment lost 6 bases and the J segment 12 bases; nucleotides outside the gene matches: 7. Germline values: CDR1 LGHNT, CDR2 FRNRAP. Together with reference TRBV12-5 and TRBJ1-1, the CDR3 gives the full variable domain: DARVTQTPRHKVTEMGQEVTMRCQPILGHNTVFWYRQTMMQGLELLAYFRNRAPLDDSGMPKDRFSAEMPDATLATLKIQPSEPRDSAVYFCASGETGKTFFGQGTRLTVV.

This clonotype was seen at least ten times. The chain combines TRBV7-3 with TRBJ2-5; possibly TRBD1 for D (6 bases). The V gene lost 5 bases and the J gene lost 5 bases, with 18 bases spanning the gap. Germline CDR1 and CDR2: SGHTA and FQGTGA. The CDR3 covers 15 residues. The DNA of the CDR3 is TGTGCCAGCAGCCCATTTGGGGGCAGGGAGGAGACCCAGTACTTC. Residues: CASSPFGGREETQYF.

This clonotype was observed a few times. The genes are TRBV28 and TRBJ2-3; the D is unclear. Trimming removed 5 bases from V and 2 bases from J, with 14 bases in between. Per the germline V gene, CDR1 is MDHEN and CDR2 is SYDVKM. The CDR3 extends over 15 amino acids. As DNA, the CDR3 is TGTGCCAGCAGTGCCCCTAATAGCCTCACAGATACGCAGTATTTT. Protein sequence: CASSAPNSLTDTQYF.

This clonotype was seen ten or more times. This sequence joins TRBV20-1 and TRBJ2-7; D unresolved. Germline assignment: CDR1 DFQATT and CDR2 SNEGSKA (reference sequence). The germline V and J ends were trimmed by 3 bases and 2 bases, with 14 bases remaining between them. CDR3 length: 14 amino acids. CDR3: CSASTGVPPYEQYF. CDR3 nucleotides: TGCAGTGCTAGTACCGGCGTCCCCCCCTACGAGCAGTACTTC.

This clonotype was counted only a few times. The CDR3 loop is CASKVLSAGDFNTGELFF. In DNA form, the CDR3 reads TGTGCCAGTAAAGTATTATCGGCAGGGGATTTTAACACCGGGGAGCTGTTTTTT. The chain is built from TRBV19 and TRBJ2-2; maybe TRBD1 (6 bases). This CDR3 has 18 amino acids. The V end was cut by 7 bases, the J end by 2 bases, with 23 bases between. Germline V gene data show CDR1 as LNHDA and CDR2 as SQIVND (reference sequence).

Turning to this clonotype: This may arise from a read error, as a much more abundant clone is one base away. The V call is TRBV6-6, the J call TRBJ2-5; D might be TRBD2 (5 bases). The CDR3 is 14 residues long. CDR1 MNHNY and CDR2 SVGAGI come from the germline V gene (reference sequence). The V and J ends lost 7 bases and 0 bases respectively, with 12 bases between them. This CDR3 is CASTSGNHQETQYF. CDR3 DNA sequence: TGTGCCAGCACAAGCGGAAACCACCAAGAGACCCAGTACTTC.

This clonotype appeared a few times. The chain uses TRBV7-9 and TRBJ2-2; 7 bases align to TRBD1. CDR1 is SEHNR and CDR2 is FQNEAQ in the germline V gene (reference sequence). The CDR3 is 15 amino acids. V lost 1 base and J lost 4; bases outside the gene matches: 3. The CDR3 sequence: CASSLVGTATGELFF. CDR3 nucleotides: TGTGCCAGCAGCTTAGTAGGGACAGCCACCGGGGAGCTGTTTTTT.

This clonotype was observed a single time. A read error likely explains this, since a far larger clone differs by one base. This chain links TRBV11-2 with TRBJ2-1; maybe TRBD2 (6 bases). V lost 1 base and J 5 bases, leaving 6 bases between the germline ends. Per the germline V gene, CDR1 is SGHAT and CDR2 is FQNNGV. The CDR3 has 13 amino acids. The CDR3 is CASSLAGDNEQFF. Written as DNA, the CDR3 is TGTGCCAGCAGCTTAGCGGGAGACAATGAGCAGTTCTTC.

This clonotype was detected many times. CDR3 residues: CSVERGDEQYF. In nucleotides, the CDR3 is TGCAGCGTTGAGAGAGGGGACGAGCAGTACTTC. V usage is TRBV29-1 and J usage is TRBJ2-7; D is possibly TRBD1 or TRBD2 (5 bases each). Trimming cost V 3 bases and J 5 bases, with 8 bases left between them. Germline values: CDR1 SQVTM, CDR2 ANQGSEA. The CDR3 is made up of 11 amino acids.

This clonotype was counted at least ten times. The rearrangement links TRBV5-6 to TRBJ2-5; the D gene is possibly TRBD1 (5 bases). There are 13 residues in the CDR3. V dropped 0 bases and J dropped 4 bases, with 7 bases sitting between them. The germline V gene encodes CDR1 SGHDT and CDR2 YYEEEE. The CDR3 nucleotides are TGTGCCAGCAGCTTGGGGGGCGCAGAGACCCAGTACTTC. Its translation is CASSLGGAETQYF.

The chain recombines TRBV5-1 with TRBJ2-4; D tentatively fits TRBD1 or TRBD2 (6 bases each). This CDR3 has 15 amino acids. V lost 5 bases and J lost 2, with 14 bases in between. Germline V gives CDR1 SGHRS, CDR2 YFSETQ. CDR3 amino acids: CASSPGGQTKNIQYF. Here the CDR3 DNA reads TGCGCCAGCAGTCCCGGGGGCCAGACCAAAAACATTCAGTACTTC.

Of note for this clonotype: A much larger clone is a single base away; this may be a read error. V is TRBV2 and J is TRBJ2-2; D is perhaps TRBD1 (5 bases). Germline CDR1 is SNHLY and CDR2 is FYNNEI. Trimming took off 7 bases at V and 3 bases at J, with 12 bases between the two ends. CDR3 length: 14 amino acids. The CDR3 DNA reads TGTGCCAGCACCCCTGCAGGGCACACCGGGGAGCTGTTTTTT. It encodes CASTPAGHTGELFF.

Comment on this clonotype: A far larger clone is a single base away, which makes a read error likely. The CDR3 loop reads CASSFGTWNEAFF. CDR3 in DNA: TGTGCCAGCAGCTTCGGGACGTGGAACGAAGCTTTCTTT. The J gene is TRBJ1-1, the V gene TRBV7-2; D perhaps matches TRBD1 (5 bases). The CDR3 runs to 13 residues. Germline V CDR1 and CDR2: SGHTA, FQGNSA. The V gene lost 3 bases and the J gene lost 8 bases, with 13 bases spanning the gap.

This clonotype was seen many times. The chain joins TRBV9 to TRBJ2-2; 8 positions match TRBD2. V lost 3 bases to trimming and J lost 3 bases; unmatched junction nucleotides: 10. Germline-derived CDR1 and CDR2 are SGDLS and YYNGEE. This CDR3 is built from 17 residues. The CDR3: CASSARGGTGYTGELFF. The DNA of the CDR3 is TGTGCCAGCAGCGCACGGGGGGGAACGGGGTACACCGGGGAGCTGTTTTTT. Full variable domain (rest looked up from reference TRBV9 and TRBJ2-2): DSGVTQTPKHLITATGQRVTLRCSPRSGDLSVYWYQQSLDQGLQFLIQYYNGEERAKGNILERFSAQQFPDLHSELNLSSLELGDSALYFCASSARGGTGYTGELFFGEGSRLTVL.

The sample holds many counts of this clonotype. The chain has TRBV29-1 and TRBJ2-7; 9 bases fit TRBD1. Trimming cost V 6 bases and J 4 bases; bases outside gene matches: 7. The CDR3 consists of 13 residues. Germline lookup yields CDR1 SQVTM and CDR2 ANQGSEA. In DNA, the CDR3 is TGCAGCGTCCGGACAGGGGAGAGGTACGAGCAGTACTTC. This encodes CSVRTGERYEQYF.

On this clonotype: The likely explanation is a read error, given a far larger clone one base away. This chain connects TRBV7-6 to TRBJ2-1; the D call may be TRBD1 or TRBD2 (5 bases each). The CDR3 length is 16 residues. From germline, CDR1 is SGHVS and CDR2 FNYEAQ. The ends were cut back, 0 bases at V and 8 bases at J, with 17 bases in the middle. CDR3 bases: TGTGCCAGCAGCTTAGCCGGGGCAGCCAACGTTTATGAGCAGTTCTTC. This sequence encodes CASSLAGAANVYEQFF.